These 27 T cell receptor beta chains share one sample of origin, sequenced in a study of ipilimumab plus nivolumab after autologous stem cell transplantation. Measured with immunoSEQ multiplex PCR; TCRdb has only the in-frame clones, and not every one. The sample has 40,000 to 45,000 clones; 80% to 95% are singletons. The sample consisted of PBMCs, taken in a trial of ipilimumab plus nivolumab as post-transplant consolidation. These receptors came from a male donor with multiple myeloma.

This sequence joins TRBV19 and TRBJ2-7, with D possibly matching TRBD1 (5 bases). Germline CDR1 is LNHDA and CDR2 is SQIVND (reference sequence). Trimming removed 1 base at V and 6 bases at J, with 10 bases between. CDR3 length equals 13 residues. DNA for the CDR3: TGTGCCAGTAGTATAGGCGCAGGGTTCGAGCAGTACTTC. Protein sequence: CASSIGAGFEQYF.

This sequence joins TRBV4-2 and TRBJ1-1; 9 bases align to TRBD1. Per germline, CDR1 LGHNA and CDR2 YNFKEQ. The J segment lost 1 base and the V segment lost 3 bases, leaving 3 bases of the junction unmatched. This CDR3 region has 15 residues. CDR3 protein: CASSQGQGWNTEAFF. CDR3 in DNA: TGTGCCAGCAGCCAGGGACAGGGCTGGAACACTGAAGCTTTCTTT.

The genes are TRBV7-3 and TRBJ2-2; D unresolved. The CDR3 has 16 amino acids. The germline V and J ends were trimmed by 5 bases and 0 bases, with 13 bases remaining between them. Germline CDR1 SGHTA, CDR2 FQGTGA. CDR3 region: CASSPMDATNTGELFF. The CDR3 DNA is TGTGCCAGCAGCCCGATGGACGCCACGAACACCGGGGAGCTGTTTTTT.

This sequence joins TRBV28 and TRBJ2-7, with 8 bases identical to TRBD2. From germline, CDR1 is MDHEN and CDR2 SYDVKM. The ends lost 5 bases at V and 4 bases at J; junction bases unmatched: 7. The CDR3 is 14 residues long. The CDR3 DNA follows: TGTGCCAGCAGTCCCCGGCGGGAGGCTTACGAGCAGTACTTC. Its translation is CASSPRREAYEQYF. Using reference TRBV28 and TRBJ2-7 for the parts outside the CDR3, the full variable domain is DVKVTQSSRYLVKRTGEKVFLECVQDMDHENMFWYRQDPGLGLRLIYFSYDVKMKEKGDIPEGYSVSREKKERFSLILESASTNQTSMYLCASSPRREAYEQYFGPGTRLTVT.

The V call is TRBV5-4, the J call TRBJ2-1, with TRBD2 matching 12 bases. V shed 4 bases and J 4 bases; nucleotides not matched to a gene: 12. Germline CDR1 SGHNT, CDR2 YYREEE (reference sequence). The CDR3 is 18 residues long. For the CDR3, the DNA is TGTGCCAGCAGCCCGACCCCGACTAGCGGGGGTGTTTACAATGAGCAGTTCTTC. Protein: CASSPTPTSGGVYNEQFF.

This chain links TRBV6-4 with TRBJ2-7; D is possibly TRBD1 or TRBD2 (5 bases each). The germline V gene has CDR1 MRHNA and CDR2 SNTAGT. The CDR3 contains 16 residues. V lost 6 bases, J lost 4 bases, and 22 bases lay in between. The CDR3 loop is CASSRPGPRGEYEQYF. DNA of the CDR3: TGTGCCAGCAGCCGACCGGGACCAAGGGGAGAGTACGAGCAGTACTTC.

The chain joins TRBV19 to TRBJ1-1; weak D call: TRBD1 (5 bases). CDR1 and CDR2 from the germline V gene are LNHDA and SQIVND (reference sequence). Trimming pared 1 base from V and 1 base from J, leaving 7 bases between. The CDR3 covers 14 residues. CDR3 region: CASSIVGGNTEAFF. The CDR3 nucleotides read TGTGCCAGTAGTATAGTGGGGGGGAACACTGAAGCTTTCTTT.

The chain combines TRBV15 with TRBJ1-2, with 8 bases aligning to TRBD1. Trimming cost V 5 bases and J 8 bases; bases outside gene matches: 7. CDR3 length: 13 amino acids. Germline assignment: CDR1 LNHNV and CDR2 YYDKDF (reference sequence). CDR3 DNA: TGTGCCACCAGCGCAGACAGGGGTTGGGGCTACACCTTC. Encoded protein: CATSADRGWGYTF.

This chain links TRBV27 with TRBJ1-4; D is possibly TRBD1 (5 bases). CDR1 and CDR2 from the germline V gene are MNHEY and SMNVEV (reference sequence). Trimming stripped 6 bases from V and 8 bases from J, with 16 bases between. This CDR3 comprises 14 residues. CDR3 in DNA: TGTGCCAGCAGGCCCTCAGGGAGTACGGAAAAACTGTTTTTT. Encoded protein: CASRPSGSTEKLFF.

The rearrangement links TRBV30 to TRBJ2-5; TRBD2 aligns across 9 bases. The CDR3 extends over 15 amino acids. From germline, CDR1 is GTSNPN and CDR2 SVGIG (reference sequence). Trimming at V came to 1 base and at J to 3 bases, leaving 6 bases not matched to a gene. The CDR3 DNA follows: TGTGCCTGGAGTGCGGTGCGGGGGGGAAAAGAGACCCAGTACTTC. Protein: CAWSAVRGGKETQYF.

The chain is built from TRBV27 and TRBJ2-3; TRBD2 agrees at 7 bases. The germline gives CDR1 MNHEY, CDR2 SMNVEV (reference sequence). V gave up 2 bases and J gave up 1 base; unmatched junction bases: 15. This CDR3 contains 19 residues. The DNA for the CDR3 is TGTGCCAGCAGTTTAAAGGCTAGCGGCCTATCCGCCGGCACAGATACGCAGTATTTT. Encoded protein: CASSLKASGLSAGTDTQYF.

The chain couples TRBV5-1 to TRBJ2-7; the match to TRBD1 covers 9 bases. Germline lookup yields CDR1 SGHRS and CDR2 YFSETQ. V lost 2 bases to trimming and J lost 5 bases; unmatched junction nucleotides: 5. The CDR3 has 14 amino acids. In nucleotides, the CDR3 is TGCGCCAGCAGCTTCCGGACAGGGGCTAACGAGCAGTACTTC. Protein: CASSFRTGANEQYF.

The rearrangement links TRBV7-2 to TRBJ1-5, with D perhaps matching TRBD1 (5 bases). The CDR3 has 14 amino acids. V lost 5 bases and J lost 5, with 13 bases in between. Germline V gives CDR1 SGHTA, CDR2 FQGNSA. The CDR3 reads CASSRGGVYQPQHF. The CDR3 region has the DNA TGTGCCAGCAGCCGCGGGGGGGTCTATCAGCCCCAGCATTTT.

The CDR3 reads CASDPAGYEKLFF. The CDR3 DNA reads TGTGCCAGCGATCCGGCAGGGTACGAAAAACTGTTTTTT. The chain carries TRBV2 and TRBJ1-4; perhaps TRBD1 as D (5 bases). The CDR3 sequence is 13 residues long. Trimming took off 8 bases at V and 8 bases at J, with 15 bases between the two ends. The germline CDR1 and CDR2 sequences are SNHLY and FYNNEI.

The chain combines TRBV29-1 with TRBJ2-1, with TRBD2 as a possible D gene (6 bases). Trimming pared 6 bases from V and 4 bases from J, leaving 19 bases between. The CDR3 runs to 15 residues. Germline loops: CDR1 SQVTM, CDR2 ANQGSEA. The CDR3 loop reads CSVEWDSEIYNEQFF. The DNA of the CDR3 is TGCAGCGTCGAATGGGACTCCGAAATTTACAATGAGCAGTTCTTC.

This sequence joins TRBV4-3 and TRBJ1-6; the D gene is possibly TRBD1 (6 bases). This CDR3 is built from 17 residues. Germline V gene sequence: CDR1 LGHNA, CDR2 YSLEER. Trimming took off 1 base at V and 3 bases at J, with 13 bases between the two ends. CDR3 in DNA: TGCGCCAGCAGCCAAGCGGACAGTAGAATCTATAATTCACCCCTCCACTTT. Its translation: CASSQADSRIYNSPLHF.

The DNA of the CDR3 is TGTGCCAGTAGTATCCAGGGAAGGTTCACAGATACGCAGTATTTT. This codes for CASSIQGRFTDTQYF. The chain combines TRBV19 with TRBJ2-3, with a possible D match to TRBD1 (5 bases). This CDR3 is 15 amino acids long. Germline lookup yields CDR1 LNHDA and CDR2 SQIVND (reference sequence). Trimming removed 3 bases at V and 2 bases at J, with 12 bases between.

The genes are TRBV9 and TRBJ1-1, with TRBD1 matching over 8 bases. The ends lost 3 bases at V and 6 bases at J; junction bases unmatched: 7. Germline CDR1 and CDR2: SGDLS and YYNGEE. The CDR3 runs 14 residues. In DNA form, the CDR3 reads TGTGCCAGCAGCGCCGACAGGGGTACCGCTGAAGCTTTCTTT. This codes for CASSADRGTAEAFF.

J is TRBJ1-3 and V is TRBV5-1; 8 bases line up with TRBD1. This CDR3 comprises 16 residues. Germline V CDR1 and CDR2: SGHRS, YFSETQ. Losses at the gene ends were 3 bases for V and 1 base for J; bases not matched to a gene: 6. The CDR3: CASSWKGQESGNTIYF. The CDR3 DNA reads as TGCGCCAGCAGCTGGAAGGGACAGGAATCTGGAAACACCATATATTTT.

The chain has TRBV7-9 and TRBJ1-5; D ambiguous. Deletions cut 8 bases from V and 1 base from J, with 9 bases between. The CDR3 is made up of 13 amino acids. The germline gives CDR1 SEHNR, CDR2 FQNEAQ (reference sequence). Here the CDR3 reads CASRDGSNQPQHF. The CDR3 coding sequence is TGTGCCAGCCGAGACGGGAGCAATCAGCCCCAGCATTTT.

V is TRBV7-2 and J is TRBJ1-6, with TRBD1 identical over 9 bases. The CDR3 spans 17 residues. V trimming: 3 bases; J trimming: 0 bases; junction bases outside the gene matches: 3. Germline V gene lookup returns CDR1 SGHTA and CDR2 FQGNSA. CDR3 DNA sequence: TGTGCCAGCAGCTTTCCGACAGGGGGCTCCTATAATTCACCCCTCCACTTT. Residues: CASSFPTGGSYNSPLHF. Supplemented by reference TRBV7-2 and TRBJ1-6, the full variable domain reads GAGVSQSPSNKVTEKGKDVELRCDPISGHTALYWYRQSLGQGLEFLIYFQGNSAPDKSGLPSDRFSAERTGGSVSTLTIQRTQQEDSAVYLCASSFPTGGSYNSPLHFGNGTRLTVT.

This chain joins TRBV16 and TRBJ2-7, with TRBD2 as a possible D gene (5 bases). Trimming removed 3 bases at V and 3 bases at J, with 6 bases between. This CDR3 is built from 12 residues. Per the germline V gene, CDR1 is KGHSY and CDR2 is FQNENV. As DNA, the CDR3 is TGTGCCAGCAGCCATGAGGGCTACGAGCAGTACTTC. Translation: CASSHEGYEQYF. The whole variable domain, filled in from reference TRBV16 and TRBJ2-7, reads GEEVAQTPKHLVRGEGQKAKLYCAPIKGHSYVFWYQQVLKNEFKFLISFQNENVFDETGMPKERFSAKCLPNSPCSLEIQATKLEDSAVYFCASSHEGYEQYFGPGTRLTVT.

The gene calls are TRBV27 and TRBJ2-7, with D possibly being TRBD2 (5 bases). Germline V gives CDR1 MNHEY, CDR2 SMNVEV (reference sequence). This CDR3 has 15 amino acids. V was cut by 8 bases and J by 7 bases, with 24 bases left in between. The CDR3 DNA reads TGTGCCAGCGCCGCCGAGCCGTTCGGTACTAGGGAGCAGTACTTC. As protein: CASAAEPFGTREQYF.

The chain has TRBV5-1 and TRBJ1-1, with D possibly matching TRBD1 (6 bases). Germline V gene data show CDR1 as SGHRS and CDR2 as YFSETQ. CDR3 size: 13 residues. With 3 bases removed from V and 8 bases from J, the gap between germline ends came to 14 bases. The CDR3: CASSSRDGGEAFF. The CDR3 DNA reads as TGCGCCAGCAGCTCCCGGGACGGGGGCGAAGCTTTCTTT.

CDR3 amino acids: CASSQDLAGESTDTQYF. CDR3 nucleotides: TGTGCCAGCAGCCAAGATTTGGCGGGGGAAAGCACAGATACGCAGTATTTT. The chain recombines TRBV14 with TRBJ2-3, with TRBD2 identical over 7 bases. There are 17 residues in the CDR3. The V segment lost 0 bases and the J segment 0 bases; nucleotides outside the gene matches: 6. Germline CDR1 and CDR2: SGHDN and FVKESK.

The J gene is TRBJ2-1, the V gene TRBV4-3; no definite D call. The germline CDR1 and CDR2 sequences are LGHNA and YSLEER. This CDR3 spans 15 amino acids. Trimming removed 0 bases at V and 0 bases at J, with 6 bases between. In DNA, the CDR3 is TGCGCCAGCAGCCAAGATCACAGCTCCTACAATGAGCAGTTCTTC. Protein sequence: CASSQDHSSYNEQFF.

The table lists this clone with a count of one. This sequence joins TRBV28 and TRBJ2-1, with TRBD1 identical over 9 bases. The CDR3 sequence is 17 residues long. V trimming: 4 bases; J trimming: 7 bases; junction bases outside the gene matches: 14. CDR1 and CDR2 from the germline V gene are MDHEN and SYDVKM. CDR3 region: CASSSEGGQGRFNEQFF. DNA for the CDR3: TGTGCCAGCAGTTCGGAGGGGGGACAGGGCCGATTTAATGAGCAGTTCTTC.